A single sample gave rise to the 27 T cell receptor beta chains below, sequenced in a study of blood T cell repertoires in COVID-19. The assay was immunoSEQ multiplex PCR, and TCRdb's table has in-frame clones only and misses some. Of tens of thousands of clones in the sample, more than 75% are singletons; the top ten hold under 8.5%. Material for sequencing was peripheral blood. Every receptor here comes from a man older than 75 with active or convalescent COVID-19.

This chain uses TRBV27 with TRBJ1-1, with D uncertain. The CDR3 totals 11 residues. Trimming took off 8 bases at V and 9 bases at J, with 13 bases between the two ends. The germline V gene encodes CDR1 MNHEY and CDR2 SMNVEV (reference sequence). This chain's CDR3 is CASLGPRQAFF. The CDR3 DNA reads TGTGCCAGCTTGGGCCCCCGGCAAGCTTTCTTT.

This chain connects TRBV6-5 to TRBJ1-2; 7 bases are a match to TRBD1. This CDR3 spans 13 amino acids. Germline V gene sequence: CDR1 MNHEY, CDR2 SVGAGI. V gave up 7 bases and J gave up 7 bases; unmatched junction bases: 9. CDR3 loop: CASKPGTAGGYTF. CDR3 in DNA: TGTGCCAGCAAACCAGGGACAGCAGGTGGCTACACCTTC.

The CDR3 bases are TGTGCCAGCAGAGGACACAGTACCTACGAGCAGTACGTC. This gives the protein CASRGHSTYEQYV. The V call is TRBV6-5, the J call TRBJ2-7; tentative D call: TRBD1 (5 bases). Germline-derived CDR1 and CDR2 are MNHEY and SVGAGI. The CDR3 is 13 amino acids. V was shortened by 6 bases and J by 2 bases, with 11 bases between the two germline ends.

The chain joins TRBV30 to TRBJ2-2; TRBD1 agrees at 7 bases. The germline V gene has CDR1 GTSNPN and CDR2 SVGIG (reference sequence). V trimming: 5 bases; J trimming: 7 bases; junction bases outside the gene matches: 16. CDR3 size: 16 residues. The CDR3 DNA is TGTGCCTGGCTCTCCCCCGGGACAGTCGATTTCGGGGAGCTGTTTTTT. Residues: CAWLSPGTVDFGELFF. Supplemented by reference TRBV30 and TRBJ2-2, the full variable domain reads SQTIHQWPATLVQPVGSPLSLECTVEGTSNPNLYWYRQAAGRGLQLLFYSVGIGQISSEVPQNLSASRPQDRQFILSSKKLLLSDSGFYLCAWLSPGTVDFGELFFGEGSRLTVL.

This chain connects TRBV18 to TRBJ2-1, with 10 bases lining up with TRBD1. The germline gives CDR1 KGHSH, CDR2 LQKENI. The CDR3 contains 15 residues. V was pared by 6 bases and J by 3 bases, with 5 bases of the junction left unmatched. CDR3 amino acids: CASSPGQGIYNEQFF. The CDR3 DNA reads TGTGCCAGCTCCCCGGGACAGGGGATCTACAATGAGCAGTTCTTC. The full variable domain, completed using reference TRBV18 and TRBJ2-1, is NAGVMQNPRHLVRRRGQEARLRCSPMKGHSHVYWYRQLPEEGLKFMVYLQKENIIDESGMPKERFSAEFPKEGPSILRIQQVVRGDSAAYFCASSPGQGIYNEQFFGPGTRLTVL.

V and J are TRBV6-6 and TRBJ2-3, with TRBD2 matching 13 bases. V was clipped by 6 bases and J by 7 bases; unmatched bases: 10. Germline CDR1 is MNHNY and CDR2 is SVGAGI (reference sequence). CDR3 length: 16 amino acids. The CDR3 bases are TGTGCCAGCAGAGCCGGGACTAGCGGGGACGTGTATACGCAGTATTTT. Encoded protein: CASRAGTSGDVYTQYF.

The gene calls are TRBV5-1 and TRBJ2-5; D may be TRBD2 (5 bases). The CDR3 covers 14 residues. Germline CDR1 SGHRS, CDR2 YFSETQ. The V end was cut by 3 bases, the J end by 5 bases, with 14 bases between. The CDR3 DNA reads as TGCGCCAGCAGCTCTGGAGGCGGTCCGGAGACCCAGTACTTC. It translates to CASSSGGGPETQYF.

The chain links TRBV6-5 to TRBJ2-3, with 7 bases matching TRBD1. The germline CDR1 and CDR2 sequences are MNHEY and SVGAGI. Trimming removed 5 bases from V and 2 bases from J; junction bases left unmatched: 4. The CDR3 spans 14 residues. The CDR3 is CASSRTGNTDTQYF. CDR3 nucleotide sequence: TGTGCCAGCAGTCGGACAGGCAACACAGATACGCAGTATTTT.

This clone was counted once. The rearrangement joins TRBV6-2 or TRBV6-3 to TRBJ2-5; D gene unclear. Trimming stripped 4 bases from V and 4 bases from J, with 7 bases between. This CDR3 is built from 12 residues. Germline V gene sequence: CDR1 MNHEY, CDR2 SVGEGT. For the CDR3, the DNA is TGTGCCAGCAGTTTCCCAGGAGAGACCCAGTACTTC. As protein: CASSFPGETQYF.

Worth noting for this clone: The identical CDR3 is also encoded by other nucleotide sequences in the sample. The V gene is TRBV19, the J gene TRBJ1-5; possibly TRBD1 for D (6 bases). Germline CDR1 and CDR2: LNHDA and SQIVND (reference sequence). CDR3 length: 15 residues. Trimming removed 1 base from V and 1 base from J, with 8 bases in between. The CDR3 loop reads CASSIGGGSNQPQHF. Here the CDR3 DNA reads TGTGCCAGTAGTATAGGAGGGGGAAGCAATCAGCCCCAGCATTTT.

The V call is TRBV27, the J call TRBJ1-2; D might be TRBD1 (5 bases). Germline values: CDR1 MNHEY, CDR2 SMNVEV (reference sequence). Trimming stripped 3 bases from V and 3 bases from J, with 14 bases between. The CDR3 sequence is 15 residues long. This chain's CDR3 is CASSFGRGDDYGYTF. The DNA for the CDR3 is TGTGCCAGCAGTTTTGGTCGGGGGGATGACTATGGCTACACCTTC.

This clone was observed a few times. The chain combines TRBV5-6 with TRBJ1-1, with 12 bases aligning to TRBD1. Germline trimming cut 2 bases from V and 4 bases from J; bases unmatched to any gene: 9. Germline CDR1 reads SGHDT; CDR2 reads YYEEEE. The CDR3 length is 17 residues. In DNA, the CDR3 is TGTGCCAGCAGCTTCCGGGACAGGGGGCCTTGGGGCACTGAAGCTTTCTTT. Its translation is CASSFRDRGPWGTEAFF.

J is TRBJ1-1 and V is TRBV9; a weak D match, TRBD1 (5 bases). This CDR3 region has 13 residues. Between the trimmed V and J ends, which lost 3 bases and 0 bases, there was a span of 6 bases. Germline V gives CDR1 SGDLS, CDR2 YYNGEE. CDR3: CASSAQVNTEAFF. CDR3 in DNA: TGTGCCAGCAGCGCACAGGTGAACACTGAAGCTTTCTTT.

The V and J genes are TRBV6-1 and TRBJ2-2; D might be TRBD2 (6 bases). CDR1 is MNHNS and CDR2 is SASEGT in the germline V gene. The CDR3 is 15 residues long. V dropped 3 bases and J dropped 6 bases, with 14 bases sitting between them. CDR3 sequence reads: CASSDSGGASGELFF. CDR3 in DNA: TGTGCCAGCAGTGACAGTGGCGGGGCTTCCGGGGAGCTGTTTTTT.

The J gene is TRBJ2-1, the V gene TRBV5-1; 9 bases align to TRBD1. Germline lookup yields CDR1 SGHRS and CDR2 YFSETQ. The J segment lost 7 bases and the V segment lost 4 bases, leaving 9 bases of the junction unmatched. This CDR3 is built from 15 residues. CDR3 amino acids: CASSPLLQGANEQFF. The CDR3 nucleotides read TGCGCCAGCAGCCCACTCTTACAGGGGGCGAATGAGCAGTTCTTC.

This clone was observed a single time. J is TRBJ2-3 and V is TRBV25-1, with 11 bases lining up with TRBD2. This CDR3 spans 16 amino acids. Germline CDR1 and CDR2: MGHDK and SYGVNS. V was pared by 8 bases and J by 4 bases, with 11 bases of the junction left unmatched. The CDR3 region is CASSRLAGNGPDTQYF. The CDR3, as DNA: TGTGCCAGCTCTCGACTAGCGGGGAACGGGCCAGATACGCAGTATTTT.

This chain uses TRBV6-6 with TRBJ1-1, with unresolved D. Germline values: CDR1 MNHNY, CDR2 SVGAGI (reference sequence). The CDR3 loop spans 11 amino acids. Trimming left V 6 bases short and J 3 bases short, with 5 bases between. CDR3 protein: CASSQDTEAFF. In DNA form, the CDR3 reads TGTGCCAGCAGCCAGGACACTGAAGCTTTCTTT.

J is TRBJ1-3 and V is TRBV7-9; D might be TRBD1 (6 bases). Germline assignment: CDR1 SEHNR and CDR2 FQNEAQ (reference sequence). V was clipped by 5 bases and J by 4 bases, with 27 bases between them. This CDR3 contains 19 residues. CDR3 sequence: CASSLSWGARGAFGNTIYF. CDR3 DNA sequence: TGTGCCAGCAGCCTAAGTTGGGGAGCCCGGGGGGCCTTCGGAAACACCATATATTTT. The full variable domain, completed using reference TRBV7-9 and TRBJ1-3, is DTGVSQNPRHKITKRGQNVTFRCDPISEHNRLYWYRQTLGQGPEFLTYFQNEAQLEKSRLLSDRFSAERPKGSFSTLEIQRTEQGDSAMYLCASSLSWGARGAFGNTIYFGEGSWLTVV.

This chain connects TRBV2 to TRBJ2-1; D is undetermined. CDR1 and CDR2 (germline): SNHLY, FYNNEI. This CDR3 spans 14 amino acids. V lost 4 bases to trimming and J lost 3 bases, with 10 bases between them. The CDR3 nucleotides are TGTGCCAGCAGTGCCTATTCCGACTACAATGAGCAGTTCTTC. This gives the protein CASSAYSDYNEQFF.

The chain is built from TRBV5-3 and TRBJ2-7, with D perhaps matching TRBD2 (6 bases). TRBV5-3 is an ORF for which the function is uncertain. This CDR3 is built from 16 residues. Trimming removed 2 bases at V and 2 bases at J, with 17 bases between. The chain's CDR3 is CARSFSCGGITYEQYV. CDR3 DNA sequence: TGTGCCAGAAGCTTTTCGTGTGGGGGGATAACCTACGAGCAGTACGTC.

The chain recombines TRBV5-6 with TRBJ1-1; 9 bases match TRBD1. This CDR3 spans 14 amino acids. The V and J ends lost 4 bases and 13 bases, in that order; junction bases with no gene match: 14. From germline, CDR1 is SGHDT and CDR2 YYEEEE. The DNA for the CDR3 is TGTGCCAGCAGCCCCTTGGACAGGGGCAAGGACAGTTTCTTT. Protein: CASSPLDRGKDSFF. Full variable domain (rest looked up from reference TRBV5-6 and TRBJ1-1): DAGVTQSPTHLIKTRGQQVTLRCSPKSGHDTVSWYQQALGQGPQFIFQYYEEEERQRGNFPDRFSGHQFPNYSSELNVNALLLGDSALYLCASSPLDRGKDSFFGQGTRLTVV.

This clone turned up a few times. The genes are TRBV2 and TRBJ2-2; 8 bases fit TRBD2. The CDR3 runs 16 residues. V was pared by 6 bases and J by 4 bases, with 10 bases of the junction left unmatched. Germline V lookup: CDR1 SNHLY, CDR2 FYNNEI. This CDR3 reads CASSSSRLASTGELFF. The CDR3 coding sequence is TGTGCCAGCAGCTCATCAAGACTAGCGAGCACCGGGGAGCTGTTTTTT. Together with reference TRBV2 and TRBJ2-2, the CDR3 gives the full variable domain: EPEVTQTPSHQVTQMGQEVILRCVPISNHLYFYWYRQILGQKVEFLVSFYNNEISEKSEIFDDQFSVERPDGSNFTLKIRSTKLEDSAMYFCASSSSRLASTGELFFGEGSRLTVL.

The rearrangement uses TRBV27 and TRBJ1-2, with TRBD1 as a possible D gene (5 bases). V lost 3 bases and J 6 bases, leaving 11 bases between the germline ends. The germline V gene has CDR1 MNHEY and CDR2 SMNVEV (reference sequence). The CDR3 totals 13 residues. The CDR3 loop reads CASSFYGGDGYTF. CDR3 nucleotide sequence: TGTGCCAGCAGTTTCTACGGGGGTGATGGCTACACCTTC.

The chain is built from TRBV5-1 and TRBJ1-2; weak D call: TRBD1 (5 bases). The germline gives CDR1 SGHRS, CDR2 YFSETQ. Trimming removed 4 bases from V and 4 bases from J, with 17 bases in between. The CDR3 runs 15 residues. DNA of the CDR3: TGCGCCAGCAGCCCGACGTATGGACACACCTATGGCTACACCTTC. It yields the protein CASSPTYGHTYGYTF. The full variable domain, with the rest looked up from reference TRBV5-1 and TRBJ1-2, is KAGVTQTPRYLIKTRGQQVTLSCSPISGHRSVSWYQQTPGQGLQFLFEYFSETQRNKGNFPGRFSGRQFSNSRSEMNVSTLELGDSALYLCASSPTYGHTYGYTFGSGTRLTVV.

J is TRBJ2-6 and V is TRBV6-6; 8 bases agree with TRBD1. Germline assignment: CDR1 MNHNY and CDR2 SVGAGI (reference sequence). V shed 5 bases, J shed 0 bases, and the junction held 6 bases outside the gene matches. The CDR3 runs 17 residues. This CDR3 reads CASSPRTGTSGANVLTF. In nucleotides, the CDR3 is TGTGCCAGCAGTCCAAGGACAGGGACCTCTGGGGCCAACGTCCTGACTTTC.

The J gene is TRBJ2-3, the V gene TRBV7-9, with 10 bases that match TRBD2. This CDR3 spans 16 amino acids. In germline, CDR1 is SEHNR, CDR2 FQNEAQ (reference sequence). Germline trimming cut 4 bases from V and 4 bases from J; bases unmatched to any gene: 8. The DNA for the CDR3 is TGTGCCAGCAGCTCTTATAGCGGGAGGATGGCAGATACGCAGTATTTT. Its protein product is CASSSYSGRMADTQYF.

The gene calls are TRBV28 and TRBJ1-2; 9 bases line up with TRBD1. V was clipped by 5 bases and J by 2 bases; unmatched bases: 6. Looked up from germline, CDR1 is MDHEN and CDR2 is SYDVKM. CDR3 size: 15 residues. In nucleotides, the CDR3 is TGTGCCAGCAGTACACCGGGACAGGGAAACTATGGCTACACCTTC. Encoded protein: CASSTPGQGNYGYTF.